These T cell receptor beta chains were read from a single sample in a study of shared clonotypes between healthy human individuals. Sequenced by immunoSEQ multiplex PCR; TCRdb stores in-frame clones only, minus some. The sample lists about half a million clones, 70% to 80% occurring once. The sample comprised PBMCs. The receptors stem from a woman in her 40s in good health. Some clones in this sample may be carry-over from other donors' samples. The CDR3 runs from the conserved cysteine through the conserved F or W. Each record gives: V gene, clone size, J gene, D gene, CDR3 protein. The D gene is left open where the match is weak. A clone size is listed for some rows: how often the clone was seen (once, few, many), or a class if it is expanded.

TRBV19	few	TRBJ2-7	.	CASSSQGSGYEQYF
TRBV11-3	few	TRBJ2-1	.	CASSLEGGSASSSYNEQFF
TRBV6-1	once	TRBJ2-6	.	CASRRWANVLTF
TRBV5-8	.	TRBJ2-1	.	CASSLEGGIFHEQFF
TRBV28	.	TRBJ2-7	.	CASSPVGARRYEQYF
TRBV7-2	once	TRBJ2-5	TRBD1	CASSSGQVSETQYF
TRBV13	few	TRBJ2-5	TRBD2	CASSDGLAGGETQYF
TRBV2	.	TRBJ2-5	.	CASSEGQETQYF
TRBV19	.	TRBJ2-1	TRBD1	CASSIVGQGRSEQFF
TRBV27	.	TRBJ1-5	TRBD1	CASSPQGDESPQHF
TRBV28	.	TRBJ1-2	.	CASIPTQGGYGYTF
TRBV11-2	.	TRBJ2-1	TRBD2	CASSTSGINNEQFF
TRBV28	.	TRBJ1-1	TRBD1	CASSFTGAGGAGTEAFF
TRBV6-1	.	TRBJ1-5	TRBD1	CASTGTASNQPQHF
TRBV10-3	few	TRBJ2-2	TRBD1	CATRTGGNTGELFF
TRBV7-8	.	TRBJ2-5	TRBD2	CASSLVAGGSETQYF
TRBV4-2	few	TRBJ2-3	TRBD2	CASSQDYFGTRSTDTQYF
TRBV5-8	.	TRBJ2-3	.	CASSLLAGSTDTQYF
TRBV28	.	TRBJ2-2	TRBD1	CASSWGRDRVNTGELFF
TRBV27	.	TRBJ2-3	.	CASRPNRADTQYF
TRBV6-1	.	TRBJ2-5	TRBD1	CASTGRGETQYF
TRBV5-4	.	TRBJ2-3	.	CASSFGQGVVIDTQYF
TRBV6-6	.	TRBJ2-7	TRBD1	CASSSRPGTGHYEQYF